A single TCR beta chain is shown here with its context. There is no known antigen for this receptor. Base-call qualities are not available, and no considerably larger clone is one nucleotide away. Collaborating institutions collected whole blood in K2EDTA tubes following their own protocols. For TCRbeta analysis, collaborator samples were shipped as frozen whole blood, as isolated PBMCs, or as DNA extracted from either sample type. The sample is drawn from a study of blood T cell repertoires in COVID-19 (dated by TCRdb to the early 2020s). Regarding the research as a whole: Samples from collaborators originated in the United States, Italy and Spain and spanned both the acute and convalescent phases of COVID-19. Where HLA class I and class II types were available, the types were taken from metadata supplied by the sample provider, not from assay-based typing. The dataset comprised deeply sampled blood TCRbeta repertoires from subjects exposed to, actively infected with, or recovered from COVID-19. A de-identified subject ID, COVID-19 status, age in years and sex were almost always included in the sample metadata. The material from the prospective study consisted of cDNA or gDNA derived from T cells, B-cell-depleted T cells, or PBMCs. The samples were drawn from two sources: the first 160 participants of the ongoing ImmuneRACE study, and 1,000 to 1,500 subjects contributed by 6 global collaborators. The repertoires were released in a freely available public database meant as a resource for research on the immune response to SARS-CoV-2. Study-wide findings and limitations: The amount of clinical and demographic metadata varied by source and participant and was provided uncurated.

The CDR3 measures 18 amino acids from cysteine to phenylalanine. Here the CDR3 DNA is all that survives: 54 bases in frame from base 1. CDR1 and CDR2, per the germline V gene (reference sequence), are LNHDA and SQIVND. Germline trimming: 3 bases from V, 9 bases from J; junction bases outside gene matches: 18. TCRbeta CDR3 regions were amplified from genomic DNA using the immunoSEQ Assay, a bias-controlled multiplex PCR. Under the source paper's analysis protocol: The number of nucleated cells in each sample was estimated by amplification of reference gene primers within the assay. To quantify the absolute abundance of each unique TCRbeta CDR3 rearrangement, sequence reads were collapsed and filtered. For each sample, productive Simpson clonality was calculated by taking the square root of Simpson's diversity index across productive rearrangements. TCRdb holds this immuneACCESS table with in-frame rearrangements only. Some clones are missing; in checked studies, unresolved V genes explain under half, and the rest has no known cause. For V, J and clone size, that table is used; D and trimming come from the DNA. The sample table lists tens of thousands of clones, about nine tenths of them with a count of one. Jointly, the top ten make up less than 6% of the sample.

The source of this sequence is a woman at least 80 years old with acute or convalescent COVID-19. Sequencing was done on a sample of peripheral blood. The chain joins TRBV19 to TRBJ1-5; 9 bases in between match TRBD1. In nucleotide form, the sequence is TGTGCCAGTAGTATTGGGAGGAGGGGGACAGGGCCCCTGCGGCCCCAGCATTTT. This sequence encodes CASSIGRRGTGPLRPQHF. The full variable domain, completed from the reference TRBV19 and TRBJ1-5 proteins outside the CDR3, reads DGGITQSPKYLFRKEGQNVTLSCEQNLNHDAMYWYRQDPGQGLRLIYYSQIVNDFQKGDIAEGYSVSREKKESFPLTVTSAQKNPTAFYLCASSIGRRGTGPLRPQHFGDGTRLSIL.